These 26 T cell receptor beta chains originate from one sample sequenced in a study of cytomegalovirus exposure and HLA in healthy donors. Primers included in the PCR were 60 Vbeta and 13 Jbeta primers. Sequenced by immunoSEQ multiplex PCR; TCRdb stores in-frame clones only, minus some. The sample lists 150,000 or so clones, around 80% occurring once. The source material was PBMCs. Every receptor here comes from a male donor in good health and CMV-seropositive.

This chain joins TRBV18 and TRBJ2-7, with TRBD1 matching over 8 bases. Germline V gene data show CDR1 as KGHSH and CDR2 as LQKENI. Unmatched junction bases numbered 1, after V lost 2 bases and J lost 1 base. CDR3 length equals 14 residues. CDR3 nucleotides: TGTGCCAGCTCACCAGGGACAGGTTCCTACGAGCAGTACTTC. It yields the protein CASSPGTGSYEQYF.

This rearrangement joins TRBV18 to TRBJ1-1, with a tentative D call TRBD1 (6 bases). The CDR3 loop spans 13 amino acids. Trimming removed 4 bases from V and 7 bases from J, with 13 bases in between. From germline, CDR1 is KGHSH and CDR2 LQKENI. The CDR3 DNA reads as TGTGCCAGCTCACTTACAGGGTTGGTTGAAGCTTTCTTT. Protein product: CASSLTGLVEAFF.

In its sample, this clone was seen once. This chain connects TRBV28 to TRBJ1-5; D is uncertain. CDR3 length: 13 amino acids. Trimming pared 5 bases from V and 7 bases from J, leaving 12 bases between. Germline CDR1 reads MDHEN; CDR2 reads SYDVKM. The CDR3 coding sequence is TGTGCCAGCAGTACCCTCGACAACCAGCCCCAGCATTTT. It encodes CASSTLDNQPQHF.

CDR3 DNA: TGTGCCAGCAGTGTTCGGGGAGACTATGGCTACACCTTC. Its translation: CASSVRGDYGYTF. This chain links TRBV2 with TRBJ1-2; no clear D gene. CDR3 length: 13 residues. The germline V gene encodes CDR1 SNHLY and CDR2 FYNNEI. With 4 bases removed from V and 3 bases from J, the gap between germline ends came to 9 bases.

The chain employs TRBV7-9 and TRBJ2-7; TRBD1 agrees at 10 bases. Germline loops: CDR1 SEHNR, CDR2 FQNEAQ (reference sequence). After removal of 4 bases from V and 2 bases from J, the junction contained 5 bases not matched to a gene. The CDR3 extends over 15 amino acids. The CDR3 spells CASSWDRGSPYEQYF. The CDR3 coding sequence is TGTGCCAGCAGCTGGGACAGGGGTAGCCCCTACGAGCAGTACTTC.

CDR3 nucleotides: TGTGCCAGCAGCCGCCAAGGGCGGGAATCTTACAATGAGCAGTTCTTC. This sequence encodes CASSRQGRESYNEQFF. This chain joins TRBV2 and TRBJ2-1, with D perhaps TRBD2 (6 bases). Trimming left V 6 bases short and J 4 bases short, with 19 bases between. CDR3 length equals 16 residues. The germline V gene has CDR1 SNHLY and CDR2 FYNNEI.

This chain links TRBV10-3 with TRBJ1-5; D is perhaps TRBD1 (6 bases). The CDR3 is 18 amino acids. The V gene's germline CDR1 is ENHRY and CDR2 SYGVKD. Trimming cost V 0 bases and J 1 base, with 16 bases left between them. The CDR3, as DNA: TGTGCCATCAGTGAGTCTAAAACAGGGAAAACGAGCAATCAGCCCCAGCATTTT. Its translation: CAISESKTGKTSNQPQHF.

The chain combines TRBV27 with TRBJ2-3; 9 bases are shared with TRBD1. The CDR3 consists of 15 residues. J gave up 0 bases and V 10 bases, and 8 bases lay outside the gene matches. CDR1 is MNHEY and CDR2 is SMNVEV in the germline V gene (reference sequence). As DNA, the CDR3 is TGTGCCACCCACCGAGGACAGGGGAGCACAGATACGCAGTATTTT. Its protein product is CATHRGQGSTDTQYF.

This chain uses TRBV9 with TRBJ1-4; D not resolved. The ends were cut back, 6 bases at V and 0 bases at J, with 6 bases in the middle. CDR1 and CDR2 (germline): SGDLS, YYNGEE. This CDR3 spans 13 amino acids. CDR3 nucleotide sequence: TGTGCCAGCACCTCTGCAACTAATGAAAAACTGTTTTTT. Protein: CASTSATNEKLFF.

The rearrangement joins TRBV19 to TRBJ2-2; TRBD1 matches at 10 bases. V lost 11 bases to trimming and J lost 4 bases; unmatched junction nucleotides: 7. Germline assignment: CDR1 LNHDA and CDR2 SQIVND (reference sequence). The CDR3 is 14 amino acids. For the CDR3, the DNA is TGTGCCGGACGGGACAGGGGCGGCACCGGGGAGCTGTTTTTT. It yields the protein CAGRDRGGTGELFF.

The chain employs TRBV11-2 and TRBJ2-4, with 7 positions matching TRBD2. Looked up from germline, CDR1 is SGHAT and CDR2 is FQNNGV. Trimming took 3 bases from V and 0 from J; bases not matched to a gene: 2. This CDR3 spans 15 amino acids. The CDR3 region is CASSFLAVAKNIQYF. The CDR3 coding sequence is TGTGCCAGCAGCTTCCTAGCGGTAGCCAAAAACATTCAGTACTTC.

This chain connects TRBV19 to TRBJ2-5; D remains ambiguous. Germline V lookup: CDR1 LNHDA, CDR2 SQIVND (reference sequence). The ends were cut back, 4 bases at V and 0 bases at J, with 6 bases in the middle. The CDR3 runs to 13 residues. The CDR3 bases are TGTGCCAGTAGTAAACAGCACCAAGAGACCCAGTACTTC. The encoded protein is CASSKQHQETQYF.

The rearrangement links TRBV7-3 to TRBJ2-3; tentatively, D is TRBD1 (5 bases). V was clipped by 3 bases and J by 0 bases, with 10 bases between them. There are 15 residues in the CDR3. From germline, CDR1 is SGHTA and CDR2 FQGTGA. In DNA form, the CDR3 reads TGTGCCAGCAGCTTGGACACGGCTAGCACAGATACGCAGTATTTT. Its translation is CASSLDTASTDTQYF.

The genes are TRBV29-1 and TRBJ1-3, with D uncertain. The V gene lost 3 bases and the J gene lost 3 bases, with 3 bases spanning the gap. There are 11 residues in the CDR3. Germline V gene sequence: CDR1 SQVTM, CDR2 ANQGSEA. DNA of the CDR3: TGCAGCGTTGACGTTGGAAACACCATATATTTT. It is translated as CSVDVGNTIYF.

This clone was seen only a few times. The junction and the germline gene differ at one end; a read error may be behind it. This chain links TRBV7-9 with TRBJ1-2, with D perhaps TRBD1 (6 bases). Per germline, CDR1 SEHNR and CDR2 FQNEAQ (reference sequence). This CDR3 is built from 15 residues. As DNA, the CDR3 is TGTTCCAGCAGCCCTCCAGGAGGGGGGGGCGAGGGCTACACCTTC. Protein product: CSSSPPGGGGEGYTF.

V gene TRBV2 combines with J gene TRBJ2-7; D might be TRBD2 (6 bases). The CDR3 consists of 13 residues. V was clipped by 3 bases and J by 4 bases, with 10 bases between them. Germline lookup yields CDR1 SNHLY and CDR2 FYNNEI. The CDR3: CASSEGGLYEQYF. The CDR3 DNA reads as TGTGCCAGCAGTGAGGGAGGCTTGTACGAGCAGTACTTC.

The CDR3 coding sequence is TGCGCCAGCAGCTTGGCCCGAGAGACTAGCGGAAACAATGAGCAGTTCTTC. Protein: CASSLARETSGNNEQFF. V and J are TRBV5-1 and TRBJ2-1; 9 bases map to TRBD2. The junction had 9 bases not matched to a gene; V was cut back by 0 bases and J by 5 bases. The CDR3 is made up of 17 amino acids. Germline V gives CDR1 SGHRS, CDR2 YFSETQ.

The rearrangement joins TRBV6-5 to TRBJ2-7; D is unclear. The germline V gene encodes CDR1 MNHEY and CDR2 SVGAGI. The length of the CDR3 is 13 residues. V shed 5 bases and J shed 3 bases, with 11 bases lying between them. The chain's CDR3 is CASSPRRRYEQYF. CDR3 nucleotide sequence: TGTGCCAGCAGTCCAAGGAGACGCTACGAGCAGTACTTC.

This clone has just a few counts. The chain carries TRBV7-8 and TRBJ1-1; maybe TRBD1 (5 bases). There are 14 residues in the CDR3. V was shortened by 3 bases and J by 1 base, with 9 bases between the two germline ends. The germline V gene encodes CDR1 SGHVS and CDR2 FQNEAQ. CDR3 sequence reads: CASSFYQGNTEAFF. The CDR3 DNA reads as TGTGCCAGCAGCTTTTATCAGGGGAACACTGAAGCTTTCTTT. Full variable domain (rest looked up from reference TRBV7-8 and TRBJ1-1): GAGVSQSPRYKVAKRGQDVALRCDPISGHVSLFWYQQALGQGPEFLTYFQNEAQLDKSGLPSDRFFAERPEGSVSTLKIQRTQQEDSAVYLCASSFYQGNTEAFFGQGTRLTVV.

This clone was seen more than once but under ten times. The chain has TRBV28 and TRBJ2-2; TRBD2 agrees at 11 bases. CDR1 is MDHEN and CDR2 is SYDVKM in the germline V gene. Unmatched junction bases numbered 9, after V lost 5 bases and J lost 7 bases. This CDR3 region has 16 residues. As DNA, the CDR3 is TGTGCCAGCAGTGAAACGACTAGCGGGAAGGGCGGGGAGCTGTTTTTT. This encodes CASSETTSGKGGELFF.

V and J are TRBV10-3 and TRBJ2-1; TRBD2 matches at 8 bases. Unmatched junction bases numbered 8, after V lost 4 bases and J lost 0 bases. Looked up from germline, CDR1 is ENHRY and CDR2 is SYGVKD. CDR3 length: 17 amino acids. The CDR3 protein is CAISGVTGRASYNEQFF. DNA of the CDR3: TGTGCCATCAGTGGGGTAACCGGGAGGGCCTCCTACAATGAGCAGTTCTTC.

The genes are TRBV6-5 and TRBJ1-6; possible D gene TRBD1, 6 bases. This CDR3 comprises 15 residues. With 8 bases removed from V and 4 bases from J, the gap between germline ends came to 15 bases. The germline gives CDR1 MNHEY, CDR2 SVGAGI. This CDR3 is CASGLPGHYNSPLHF. Written as DNA, the CDR3 is TGTGCCAGCGGCCTACCGGGACATTATAATTCACCCCTCCACTTT.

The chain uses TRBV28 and TRBJ1-2; D is unresolved. This CDR3 contains 14 residues. V lost 7 bases, J lost 0 bases, and 12 bases lay in between. Germline CDR1 reads MDHEN; CDR2 reads SYDVKM. Written as DNA, the CDR3 is TGTGCCAGCAAGTTTTCGGGAGCTAACTATGGCTACACCTTC. This translates into CASKFSGANYGYTF.

The chain combines TRBV18 with TRBJ2-7; 9 bases are shared with TRBD1. Trimming cost V 3 bases and J 3 bases; bases outside gene matches: 6. The CDR3 is 15 residues long. Germline V lookup: CDR1 KGHSH, CDR2 LQKENI. In DNA form, the CDR3 reads TGTGCCAGCTCACCCCCGGGACAGGGTCTCTACGAGCAGTACTTC. Translation gives CASSPPGQGLYEQYF.

This clone appeared once. The chain couples TRBV11-2 to TRBJ1-1, with 7 positions matching TRBD1. V gave up 5 bases and J gave up 9 bases; unmatched junction bases: 12. Germline loops: CDR1 SGHAT, CDR2 FQNNGV. The CDR3 loop spans 14 amino acids. CDR3 region: CASSRLPGQLKAFF. CDR3 DNA sequence: TGTGCCAGCAGCCGGCTTCCGGGACAGCTAAAAGCTTTCTTT.

This clone showed up just once. This rearrangement joins TRBV5-4 to TRBJ2-1, with 8 bases that match TRBD2. With V trimmed by 4 bases and J by 2 bases, 2 bases remained unmatched. Germline V gene sequence: CDR1 SGHNT, CDR2 YYREEE (reference sequence). The CDR3 is made up of 14 amino acids. This CDR3 reads CASSGSGAYNEQFF. The CDR3 coding sequence is TGTGCCAGCAGCGGTAGCGGGGCCTACAATGAGCAGTTCTTC.